What follows are 25 T cell receptor beta chains derived from one specimen sequenced in a study of T cell responses to AZD1222 COVID-19 vaccine. The assay was immunoSEQ multiplex PCR, and TCRdb's table has in-frame clones only and misses some. The sample holds about 170,000 clones, about nine tenths seen once. The sample consisted of peripheral blood, taken on day 0 of AZD1222 vaccination. Every receptor here comes from an adult in good health.

The genes are TRBV11-2 and TRBJ2-3, with 10 bases matching TRBD2. V lost 1 base to trimming and J lost 2 bases; unmatched junction nucleotides: 6. Germline CDR1 is SGHAT and CDR2 is FQNNGV. This CDR3 spans 17 amino acids. In DNA form, the CDR3 reads TGTGCCAGCAGCTTAGGGGGACTAGCGAGACACACAGATACGCAGTATTTT. Translated, it gives CASSLGGLARHTDTQYF.

The chain couples TRBV3-1 (or the pseudogene TRBV3-2) to TRBJ1-2; D unresolved. This CDR3 is 15 amino acids long. V was pared by 4 bases and J by 0 bases, with 12 bases between. Germline CDR1 LGHDT, CDR2 YNNKEL (reference sequence). The CDR3 coding sequence is TGTGCCAGCAGCCTAGAAGGGCAGCCTAACTATGGCTACACCTTC. Its protein is CASSLEGQPNYGYTF.

This clone has more than one count but fewer than ten. The rearrangement uses TRBV11-2 and TRBJ2-3, with D unclear. Germline V gene data show CDR1 as SGHAT and CDR2 as FQNNGV. The ends were cut back, 4 bases at V and 8 bases at J, with 7 bases in the middle. The CDR3 totals 11 residues. CDR3 loop: CASSSDLTQYF. In DNA form, the CDR3 reads TGTGCCAGCAGCTCAGACCTTACGCAGTATTTT.

The V call is TRBV6-5, the J call TRBJ2-1; a weak D match, TRBD2 (5 bases). CDR1 and CDR2 (germline): MNHEY, SVGAGI. The CDR3 has 16 amino acids. The V gene lost 0 bases and the J gene lost 2 bases, with 11 bases spanning the gap. The CDR3 reads CASSYSRGKAYNEQFF. CDR3 DNA sequence: TGTGCCAGCAGTTACTCGAGAGGGAAGGCCTACAATGAGCAGTTCTTC.

The V call is TRBV7-3, the J call TRBJ1-6, with TRBD1 as a possible D gene (5 bases). The ends were cut back, 5 bases at V and 14 bases at J, with 13 bases in the middle. This CDR3 comprises 12 residues. Germline V gives CDR1 SGHTA, CDR2 FQGTGA. CDR3 amino acids: CASSPKTGALHF. Written as DNA, the CDR3 is TGTGCCAGCAGCCCAAAAACAGGTGCCCTCCACTTT.

The chain employs TRBV18 and TRBJ2-2, with 7 bases matching TRBD1. After removal of 4 bases from V and 4 bases from J, the junction contained 9 bases not matched to a gene. Germline loops: CDR1 KGHSH, CDR2 LQKENI. This CDR3 has 16 amino acids. The CDR3, as DNA: TGTGCCAGCTCACAGGGACAGCCGCGAGGCACCGGGGAGCTGTTTTTT. Translation gives CASSQGQPRGTGELFF.

This clone is a singleton in its sample. This chain joins TRBV5-1 and TRBJ2-2; D ambiguous. CDR1 is SGHRS and CDR2 is YFSETQ in the germline V gene. V was shortened by 0 bases and J by 5 bases, with 8 bases between the two germline ends. The CDR3 runs 14 residues. The CDR3 DNA follows: TGCGCCAGCAGCTTGGGCCAGTCTACCGGGGAGCTGTTTTTT. It specifies CASSLGQSTGELFF.

A single count supports this clone. V is TRBV7-9 and J is TRBJ2-7; D unresolved. Deletions cut 4 bases from V and 5 bases from J, with 6 bases between. The germline CDR1 and CDR2 sequences are SEHNR and FQNEAQ (reference sequence). The CDR3 length is 11 residues. In DNA form, the CDR3 reads TGTGCCAGCAGCTCGACGGACGAGCAGTACTTC. This codes for CASSSTDEQYF.

The chain links TRBV4-2 to TRBJ1-2; the D gene is possibly TRBD1 (5 bases). The ends were cut back, 2 bases at V and 5 bases at J, with 18 bases in the middle. The CDR3 totals 16 residues. The germline V gene has CDR1 LGHNA and CDR2 YNFKEQ. Written as DNA, the CDR3 is TGTGCCAGCAGCCAAAACCCAGGGAATCCCCTGTATGGCTACACCTTC. It yields the protein CASSQNPGNPLYGYTF.

The CDR3 DNA reads TGTGCCAGCAGCTTGGGGACAGGCTGGTTGGTTGGCTACACCTTC. Its translation: CASSLGTGWLVGYTF. This chain joins TRBV5-4 and TRBJ1-2; 7 nucleotides line up with TRBD1. Germline V gene lookup returns CDR1 SGHNT and CDR2 YYREEE (reference sequence). The CDR3 runs to 15 residues. The V and J ends lost 0 bases and 7 bases, in that order; junction bases with no gene match: 9.

The gene calls are TRBV21-1 and TRBJ1-5; the DNA was not compared with TRBD1, the D call given in the table. TRBV21-1 is termed a pseudogene. This CDR3 contains 17 residues. The CDR3 here is CASSKKVQFRGYQPQHF. The CDR3 DNA follows: TGTGCCAGCAGCAAGAAAGTTCAGTTCAGGGGGTATCAGCCCCAGCATTTT.

The chain couples TRBV19 to TRBJ2-1, with 9 bases aligning to TRBD2. The CDR3 runs 18 residues. Looked up from germline, CDR1 is LNHDA and CDR2 is SQIVND (reference sequence). J was trimmed by 0 bases and V by 3 bases; bases with no gene match: 9. This CDR3 is CASSMAKGSGSSYNEQFF. CDR3 DNA: TGTGCCAGTAGTATGGCGAAGGGTAGCGGGAGCTCCTACAATGAGCAGTTCTTC.

The chain combines TRBV4-3 with TRBJ2-1; the match to TRBD1 covers 7 bases. J lost 5 bases, V lost 4 bases, and 8 bases had no gene match. CDR1 and CDR2 from the germline V gene are LGHNA and YSLEER. The CDR3 is 15 amino acids. CDR3 residues: CASSPDRVFHNEQFF. CDR3 nucleotide sequence: TGCGCCAGCAGCCCAGACAGGGTATTCCACAATGAGCAGTTCTTC.

The genes are TRBV6-5 and TRBJ1-5, with D perhaps matching TRBD1 (6 bases). This CDR3 is built from 15 residues. Germline CDR1 reads MNHEY; CDR2 reads SVGAGI. Trimming removed 8 bases from V and 5 bases from J, with 19 bases in between. CDR3 residues: CASARNRGEDQPQHF. In DNA, the CDR3 is TGTGCCAGCGCGAGGAATAGGGGGGAAGATCAGCCCCAGCATTTT.

This clone was observed once. The chain joins TRBV2 to TRBJ1-5, with D unresolved. The ends were cut back, 7 bases at V and 2 bases at J, with 15 bases in the middle. The CDR3 covers 15 residues. Germline V gene data show CDR1 as SNHLY and CDR2 as FYNNEI. The CDR3 loop is CASIRSALGNQPQHF. The CDR3 DNA follows: TGTGCCAGCATTAGATCAGCTTTGGGCAATCAGCCCCAGCATTTT.

V is TRBV3-1 (or the pseudogene TRBV3-2) and J is TRBJ1-5, with a possible D match to TRBD1 (5 bases). This CDR3 spans 14 amino acids. Germline V lookup: CDR1 LGHDT, CDR2 YNNKEL (reference sequence). V dropped 2 bases and J dropped 6 bases, with 11 bases sitting between them. CDR3 amino acids: CASSQSGGGQPQHF. As DNA, the CDR3 is TGTGCCAGCAGCCAATCCGGGGGGGGTCAGCCCCAGCATTTT.

V and J are TRBV5-1 and TRBJ1-1; 7 bases fit TRBD1. Trimming removed 3 bases from V and 0 bases from J; junction bases left unmatched: 5. The CDR3 runs 15 residues. Germline V lookup: CDR1 SGHRS, CDR2 YFSETQ. This CDR3 reads CASSSGQEMNTEAFF. CDR3 nucleotides: TGCGCCAGCAGCTCTGGACAGGAGATGAACACTGAAGCTTTCTTT. The whole variable domain, remainder taken from reference TRBV5-1 and TRBJ1-1, is KAGVTQTPRYLIKTRGQQVTLSCSPISGHRSVSWYQQTPGQGLQFLFEYFSETQRNKGNFPGRFSGRQFSNSRSEMNVSTLELGDSALYLCASSSGQEMNTEAFFGQGTRLTVV.

The chain is built from TRBV5-5 and TRBJ2-1; D is unresolved. Trimming cost V 4 bases and J 10 bases, with 9 bases left between them. This CDR3 has 11 residues. CDR1 SGHKS and CDR2 YYEKEE come from the germline V gene (reference sequence). The CDR3 is CASSATAEQFF. Written as DNA, the CDR3 is TGTGCCAGCAGCGCGACGGCCGAGCAGTTCTTC.

CDR3 sequence reads: CSVVGRGGLVARNIQYF. In DNA form, the CDR3 reads TGCAGCGTTGTGGGCAGGGGGGGTCTTGTTGCGAGAAACATTCAGTACTTC. V gene TRBV29-1 combines with J gene TRBJ2-4; D might be TRBD1 or TRBD2, each matching 7 bases. Germline V gene sequence: CDR1 SQVTM, CDR2 ANQGSEA. The CDR3 totals 17 residues. V was pared by 4 bases and J by 6 bases, with 25 bases between.

J is TRBJ1-2 and V is TRBV4-1; D unresolved. The CDR3 has 14 residues. Germline CDR1 is MGHRA and CDR2 is YSYEKL. Trimming took 4 bases from V and 5 from J, leaving 14 bases between them. The DNA for the CDR3 is TGCGCCAGCAGCCCGGTTGGATCCTTTTATGGCTACACCTTC. Its translation: CASSPVGSFYGYTF.

The chain links TRBV2 to TRBJ2-1, with no clear D. V was trimmed by 2 bases and J by 8 bases, leaving 13 bases between them. The CDR3 has 14 amino acids. Germline loops: CDR1 SNHLY, CDR2 FYNNEI. CDR3 amino acids: CASSESPGRDEQFF. CDR3 sequence (DNA): TGTGCCAGCAGTGAATCCCCCGGTAGGGATGAGCAGTTCTTC.

V and J are TRBV7-3 and TRBJ2-7; possibly TRBD1 for D (7 bases). The V end lost 5 bases, the J end lost 2 bases, and 16 bases lay between the germline ends. The CDR3 sequence is 15 residues long. Germline values: CDR1 SGHTA, CDR2 FQGTGA. CDR3 amino acids: CASSPQGGGAYEQYF. The CDR3 DNA follows: TGTGCCAGCAGCCCTCAGGGGGGAGGTGCCTACGAGCAGTACTTC.

The chain is built from TRBV6-6 and TRBJ1-4; weak D call: TRBD1 (6 bases). The CDR3 is 13 amino acids. The germline gives CDR1 MNHNY, CDR2 SVGAGI (reference sequence). The V end lost 10 bases, the J end lost 5 bases, and 14 bases lay between the germline ends. The CDR3 spells CATSTGQNEKLFF. The CDR3 nucleotides are TGTGCCACTTCGACAGGCCAAAATGAAAAACTGTTTTTT.

The chain employs TRBV6-2 or TRBV6-3 and TRBJ2-2; no clear D gene. V shed 6 bases and J shed 8 bases, with 7 bases lying between them. Per germline, CDR1 MNHEY and CDR2 SVGEGT. The CDR3 has 11 amino acids. The CDR3 DNA follows: TGTGCCAGCAGCCATCTGGGGGAGCTGTTTTTT. Translated, it gives CASSHLGELFF.

This clone was recorded only once. The rearrangement joins TRBV27 to TRBJ2-1, with D hard to call. V lost 5 bases and J 5 bases, leaving 10 bases between the germline ends. The CDR3 has 13 amino acids. In germline, CDR1 is MNHEY, CDR2 SMNVEV (reference sequence). The CDR3: CASSPTYHNEQFF. Written as DNA, the CDR3 is TGTGCCAGCAGTCCCACCTACCACAATGAGCAGTTCTTC.